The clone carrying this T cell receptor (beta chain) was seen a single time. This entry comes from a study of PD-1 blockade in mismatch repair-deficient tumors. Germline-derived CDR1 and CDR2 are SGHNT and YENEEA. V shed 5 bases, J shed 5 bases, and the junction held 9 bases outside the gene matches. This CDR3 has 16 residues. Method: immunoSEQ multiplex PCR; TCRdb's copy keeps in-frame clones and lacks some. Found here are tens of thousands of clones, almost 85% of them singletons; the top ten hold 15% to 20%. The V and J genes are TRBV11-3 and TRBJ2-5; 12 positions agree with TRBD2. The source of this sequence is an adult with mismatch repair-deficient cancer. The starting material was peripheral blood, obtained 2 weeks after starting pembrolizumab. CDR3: CASSRTSGGLVETQYF. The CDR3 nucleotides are TGTGCCAGCAGCAGAACTAGCGGGGGGCTTGTCGAGACCCAGTACTTC.